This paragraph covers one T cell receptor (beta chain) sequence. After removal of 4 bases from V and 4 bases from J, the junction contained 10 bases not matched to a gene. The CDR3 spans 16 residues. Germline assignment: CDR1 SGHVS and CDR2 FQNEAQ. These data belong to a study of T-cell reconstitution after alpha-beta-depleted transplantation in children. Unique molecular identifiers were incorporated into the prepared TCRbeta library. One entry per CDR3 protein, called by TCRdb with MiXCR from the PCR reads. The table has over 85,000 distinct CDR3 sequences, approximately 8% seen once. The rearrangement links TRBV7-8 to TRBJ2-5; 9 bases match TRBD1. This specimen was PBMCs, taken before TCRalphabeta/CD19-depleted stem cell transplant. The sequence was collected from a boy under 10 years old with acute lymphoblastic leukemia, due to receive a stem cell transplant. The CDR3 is CASSYTNRGRGETQYF. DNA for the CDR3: TGTGCCAGCAGCTATACTAACAGGGGGCGAGGAGAGACCCAGTACTTC.